Listed here are 22 T cell receptor beta chains from one sample, sequenced in a study of OX40 agonist ivuxolimab in advanced cancers. TCRdb keeps only in-frame clones here, not all; method: immunoSEQ multiplex PCR. The table includes tens of thousands of clones, over 80% detected once. The sequences come from CD4+ or CD8+ T cells sorted from blood, collected in a trial of the OX40 agonist ivuxolimab. These receptors came from an adult with an advanced solid tumor such as melanoma, head and neck, liver or kidney cancer.

The count of this clone is one. The chain recombines TRBV27 with TRBJ2-3; 10 bases agree with TRBD2. Per the germline V gene, CDR1 is MNHEY and CDR2 is SMNVEV (reference sequence). The CDR3 extends over 15 amino acids. The trim removed 4 bases at V and 4 bases at J, leaving 5 bases unmatched. CDR3 nucleotides: TGTGCCAGCAGTTGGAGCGGGGGGGCCTCAGATACGCAGTATTTT. It yields the protein CASSWSGGASDTQYF.

V is TRBV6-5 and J is TRBJ2-7, with D perhaps TRBD1 (6 bases). The ends were cut back, 6 bases at V and 1 base at J, with 10 bases in the middle. Germline lookup yields CDR1 MNHEY and CDR2 SVGAGI. This CDR3 spans 13 amino acids. CDR3 nucleotide sequence: TGTGCCAGCAGACCTGGACAGTCCTACGAGCAGTACTTC. Protein product: CASRPGQSYEQYF.

This chain uses TRBV2 with TRBJ2-7; 7 positions match TRBD2. CDR1 is SNHLY and CDR2 is FYNNEI in the germline V gene. This CDR3 comprises 16 residues. Trimming cost V 4 bases and J 1 base; bases outside gene matches: 10. The DNA for the CDR3 is TGTGCCAGCAGTGCGGCTCGGGACTATCTTTCCTACGAGCAGTACTTC. Encoded protein: CASSAARDYLSYEQYF.

The chain uses TRBV21-1 and TRBJ2-3; the table calls TRBD2, which could not be checked here. TRBV21-1 is deemed a pseudogene. The CDR3 is 14 amino acids. The CDR3 is CASKLAASTDTQYF. The CDR3 DNA reads as TGTGCCAGCAAACTAGCGGCTAGCACAGATACGCAGTATTTT.

The V and J genes are TRBV7-9 and TRBJ1-1; no clear D gene. CDR3 length: 12 amino acids. With 2 bases removed from V and 7 bases from J, the gap between germline ends came to 8 bases. Germline CDR1 SEHNR, CDR2 FQNEAQ (reference sequence). The chain's CDR3 is CASSLQLNEAFF. The CDR3, as DNA: TGTGCCAGCAGCTTACAATTGAATGAAGCTTTCTTT.

V usage is TRBV12-5 and J usage is TRBJ2-3, with TRBD2 identical over 10 bases. The V gene end was trimmed by 2 bases and the J gene end by 3 bases; junction bases not matched to a gene: 5. Germline V gives CDR1 LGHNT, CDR2 FRNRAP. This CDR3 has 16 amino acids. CDR3 sequence (DNA): TGTGCTAGTGGTTTGCGAGCGGGGGGGCCGACAGATACGCAGTATTTT. It specifies CASGLRAGGPTDTQYF.

V is TRBV6-5 and J is TRBJ1-6; 8 bases are a match to TRBD1. V shed 6 bases and J 5 bases; nucleotides not matched to a gene: 6. CDR3 length equals 15 residues. Germline CDR1 is MNHEY and CDR2 is SVGAGI. The DNA of the CDR3 is TGTGCCAGCAGCAGCGGGACAGGAGATAATTCACCCCTCCACTTT. It translates to CASSSGTGDNSPLHF.

The V gene is TRBV2, the J gene TRBJ2-7; a weak D match, TRBD1 (6 bases). V gave up 4 bases and J gave up 0 bases, with 25 bases separating them. Germline V gene data show CDR1 as SNHLY and CDR2 as FYNNEI. This CDR3 region has 19 residues. CDR3 DNA sequence: TGTGCCAGCAGTGTAAACTCCCCCCGGTATGGGACAACCTCCTACGAGCAGTACTTC. Its translation is CASSVNSPRYGTTSYEQYF.

This chain connects TRBV10-3 to TRBJ1-2; D is possibly TRBD1 (5 bases). V was shortened by 4 bases and J by 3 bases, with 24 bases between the two germline ends. This CDR3 comprises 18 residues. The germline CDR1 and CDR2 sequences are ENHRY and SYGVKD. CDR3: CAISAFRDGPLYDYGYTF. For the CDR3, the DNA is TGTGCCATCAGTGCCTTCCGGGACGGTCCTCTCTATGACTATGGCTACACCTTC.

This chain joins TRBV6-6 and TRBJ1-1, with 9 bases lining up with TRBD1. This CDR3 has 15 residues. CDR1 MNHNY and CDR2 SVGAGI come from the germline V gene (reference sequence). Unmatched junction bases numbered 7, after V lost 5 bases and J lost 3 bases. CDR3 DNA: TGTGCCAGCAGTCGGGGGACAGGGTGGCACACTGAAGCTTTCTTT. It encodes CASSRGTGWHTEAFF.

The rearrangement links TRBV30 to TRBJ2-2; D gene ambiguous. This CDR3 comprises 10 residues. CDR1 and CDR2 (germline): GTSNPN, SVGIG (reference sequence). Trimming took off 7 bases at V and 7 bases at J, with 7 bases between the two ends. CDR3 region: CASGHGELFF. The CDR3 DNA reads as TGTGCCTCCGGTCACGGGGAGCTGTTTTTT.

The genes are TRBV7-7 and TRBJ2-1, with D unresolved. V was clipped by 5 bases and J by 3 bases, with 23 bases between them. The CDR3 contains 18 residues. Germline V gene lookup returns CDR1 SSHAT and CDR2 FNYEAQ (reference sequence). DNA for the CDR3: TGTGCCAGCAGCGCCCAGTTGGGTGCCCCTTCTGTCTACAATGAGCAGTTCTTC. As protein: CASSAQLGAPSVYNEQFF.

This chain connects TRBV6-6 to TRBJ2-1; 8 nucleotides align to TRBD2. Germline CDR1 reads MNHNY; CDR2 reads SVGAGI (reference sequence). The V segment lost 4 bases and the J segment 6 bases; nucleotides outside the gene matches: 8. The CDR3 has 15 amino acids. This CDR3 is CASSWSAGGGNEQFF. The CDR3 nucleotides are TGTGCCAGCAGTTGGTCGGCGGGGGGTGGCAATGAGCAGTTCTTC.

The chain links TRBV4-1 to TRBJ1-6; 7 bases match TRBD1. Losses at the gene ends were 0 bases for V and 6 bases for J; bases not matched to a gene: 5. Germline-derived CDR1 and CDR2 are MGHRA and YSYEKL. The CDR3 contains 16 residues. CDR3 bases: TGCGCCAGCAGCCAAGATAGGAGGGGGCGTAATTCACCCCTCCACTTT. It specifies CASSQDRRGRNSPLHF.

The rearrangement links TRBV5-1 to TRBJ2-1; a possible D gene is TRBD2 (6 bases). Germline CDR1 and CDR2: SGHRS and YFSETQ. This CDR3 contains 14 residues. Trimming took 4 bases from V and 9 from J, leaving 17 bases between them. The CDR3, as DNA: TGCGCCAGCAGCCAAACTCACCGGGAGATTGAGCAGTTCTTC. Amino acid sequence: CASSQTHREIEQFF. The full variable domain, with the rest looked up from reference TRBV5-1 and TRBJ2-1, is KAGVTQTPRYLIKTRGQQVTLSCSPISGHRSVSWYQQTPGQGLQFLFEYFSETQRNKGNFPGRFSGRQFSNSRSEMNVSTLELGDSALYLCASSQTHREIEQFFGPGTRLTVL.

The chain links TRBV4-1 to TRBJ2-7, with 11 nucleotides matching TRBD2. The CDR3 has 15 residues. CDR1 is MGHRA and CDR2 is YSYEKL in the germline V gene. With V trimmed by 2 bases and J by 5 bases, 5 bases remained unmatched. The CDR3 here is CASSQPLAGVDEQYF. The CDR3 bases are TGCGCCAGCAGCCAACCACTAGCGGGGGTCGACGAGCAGTACTTC.

The genes are TRBV7-9 and TRBJ2-3, with 9 bases identical to TRBD1. Germline assignment: CDR1 SEHNR and CDR2 FQNEAQ (reference sequence). Losses at the gene ends were 5 bases for V and 0 bases for J; bases not matched to a gene: 6. There are 16 residues in the CDR3. The CDR3 protein is CASSPGQGFSTDTQYF. The CDR3 nucleotides are TGTGCCAGCAGCCCGGGACAGGGCTTTAGCACAGATACGCAGTATTTT.

The rearrangement links TRBV5-6 to TRBJ2-2; tentatively, D is TRBD1 or TRBD2 (5 bases each). V gave up 0 bases and J gave up 5 bases, with 11 bases separating them. CDR1 is SGHDT, CDR2 YYEEEE, per germline. The CDR3 totals 15 residues. CDR3 DNA sequence: TGTGCCAGCAGCTTGGCCAGGGACGGTACCGGGGAGCTGTTTTTT. This sequence encodes CASSLARDGTGELFF.

The chain is built from TRBV7-9 and TRBJ1-2; TRBD1 might be the D (6 bases). There are 15 residues in the CDR3. From germline, CDR1 is SEHNR and CDR2 FQNEAQ (reference sequence). Trimming took off 1 base at V and 3 bases at J, with 12 bases between the two ends. The CDR3 spells CASSLVGPGDYGYTF. The CDR3 DNA reads TGTGCCAGCAGCTTAGTAGGCCCAGGGGACTATGGCTACACCTTC.

J is TRBJ1-4 and V is TRBV7-8, with D unclear. This CDR3 comprises 15 residues. Germline CDR1 is SGHVS and CDR2 is FQNEAQ. V was clipped by 2 bases and J by 0 bases, with 7 bases between them. CDR3 loop: CASSLSFATNEKLFF. In DNA, the CDR3 is TGTGCCAGCAGCTTATCATTTGCAACTAATGAAAAACTGTTTTTT.

V is TRBV19 and J is TRBJ2-1; D is undetermined. The V gene lost 4 bases and the J gene lost 8 bases, with 15 bases spanning the gap. The CDR3 is 14 residues long. CDR1 LNHDA and CDR2 SQIVND come from the germline V gene (reference sequence). The CDR3 region has the DNA TGTGCCAGTAGTAGCCACGGCCGGCTCGATGAGCAGTTCTTC. As protein: CASSSHGRLDEQFF.

The J gene is TRBJ2-6, the V gene TRBV6-1, with D uncertain. This CDR3 spans 15 amino acids. Germline V gene lookup returns CDR1 MNHNS and CDR2 SASEGT. V lost 3 bases, J lost 0 bases, and 6 bases lay in between. The CDR3 protein is CASSDLDSGANVLTF. In DNA form, the CDR3 reads TGTGCCAGCAGTGACCTTGACTCTGGGGCCAACGTCCTGACTTTC.